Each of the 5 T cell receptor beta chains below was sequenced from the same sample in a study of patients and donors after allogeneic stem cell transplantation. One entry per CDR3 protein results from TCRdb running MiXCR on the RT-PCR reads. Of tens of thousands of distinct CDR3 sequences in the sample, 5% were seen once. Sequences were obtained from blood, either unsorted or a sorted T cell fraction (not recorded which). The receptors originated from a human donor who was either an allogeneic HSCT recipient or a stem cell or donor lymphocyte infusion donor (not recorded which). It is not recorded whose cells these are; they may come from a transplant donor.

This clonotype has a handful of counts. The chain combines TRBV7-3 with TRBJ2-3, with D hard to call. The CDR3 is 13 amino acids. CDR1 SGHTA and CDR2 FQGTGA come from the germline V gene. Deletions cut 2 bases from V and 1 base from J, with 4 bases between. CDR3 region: CASSLVRTDTQYF. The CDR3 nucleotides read TGTGCCAGCAGCTTAGTTCGCACAGATACGCAGTATTTT.

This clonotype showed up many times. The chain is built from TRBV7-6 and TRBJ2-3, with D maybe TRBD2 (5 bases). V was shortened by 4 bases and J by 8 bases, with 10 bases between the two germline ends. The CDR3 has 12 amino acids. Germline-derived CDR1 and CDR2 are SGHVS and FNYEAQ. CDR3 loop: CASSSTSGTQYF. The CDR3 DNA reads TGTGCCAGCAGCTCTACTAGTGGTACGCAGTATTTT.

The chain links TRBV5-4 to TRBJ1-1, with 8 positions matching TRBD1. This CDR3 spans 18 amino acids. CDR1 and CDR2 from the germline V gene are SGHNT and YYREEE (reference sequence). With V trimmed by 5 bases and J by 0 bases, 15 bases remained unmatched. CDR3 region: CASSETGTGGSMNTEAFF. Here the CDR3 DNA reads TGTGCCAGCAGTGAAACCGGGACAGGAGGTTCCATGAACACTGAAGCTTTCTTT.

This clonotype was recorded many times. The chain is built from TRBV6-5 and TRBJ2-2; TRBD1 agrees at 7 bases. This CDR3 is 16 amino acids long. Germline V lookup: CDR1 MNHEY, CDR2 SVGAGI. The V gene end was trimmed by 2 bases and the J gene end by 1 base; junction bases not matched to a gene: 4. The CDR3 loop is CASSYTTGVNTGELFF. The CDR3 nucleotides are TGTGCCAGCAGTTACACAACAGGGGTGAACACCGGGGAGCTGTTTTTT.

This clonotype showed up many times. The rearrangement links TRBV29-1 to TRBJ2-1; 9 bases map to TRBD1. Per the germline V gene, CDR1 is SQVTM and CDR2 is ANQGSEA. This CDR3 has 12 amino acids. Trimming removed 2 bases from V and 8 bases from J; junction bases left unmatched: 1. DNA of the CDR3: TGCAGCGTTGAACGGACAGGGGATGAGCAGTTCTTC. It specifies CSVERTGDEQFF.